This T cell receptor (beta chain) appears in the sequencing data of a study of cytomegalovirus exposure and HLA in healthy donors. Notes on this clone: Its antigen is undetermined.

Use of 60 Vbeta and 13 Jbeta primers characterized the PCR. Some clones are missing from TCRdb's copy, which holds only in-frame ones; the method was immunoSEQ multiplex PCR. The sample consists of 200,000 or so clones, roughly four fifths of them appearing once. The V gene's germline CDR1 is SQVTM and CDR2 ANQGSEA. This CDR3 has 15 residues. V lost 5 bases, J lost 0 bases, and 5 bases stayed unmatched. Study-level results: Usually a TCR sequence was rare, but some public TCRs were found in many donors.

V and J are TRBV29-1 and TRBJ1-5; 9 bases are a match to TRBD1. The sequence derives from a girl under 18 in good health and CMV-seronegative. Sequencing used PBMCs. CDR3 loop: CSVTTGGTSNQPQHF. The CDR3 DNA reads as TGCAGCGTTACGACAGGGGGAACTAGCAATCAGCCCCAGCATTTT.